This T cell receptor beta chain comes out of a study of blood T cell repertoires in COVID-19. Overall study: Sites in the United States, Italy and Spain provided acute and convalescent COVID-19 samples. T cells, B-cell-depleted T cells, or PBMCs supplied cDNA or gDNA.

The CDR3 is 15 residues long. With 4 bases clipped from V and 8 bases from J, the junction kept 11 bases outside the gene matches. Per germline, CDR1 SGHDT and CDR2 YYEEEE. The authors' processing: Estimation of nucleated cell counts relied on the amplification of reference gene primers. TCRdb's table, derived via immunoSEQ multiplex PCR, lists solely in-frame clones and lacks some. V and J calls and clone size are as listed in that table; D and trimming were resolved from the DNA. The sample lists 25,000 to 35,000 clones; roughly nine tenths were seen once. This clone was observed a single time. The sample was peripheral blood. This chain connects TRBV5-6 to TRBJ2-4; 8 bases agree with TRBD2. The sequence derives from a human donor in a cohort sampled during active COVID-19. CDR3 bases: TGTGCCAGCAGCGTCTGGGGGACTAGAATAGACATTCAGTACTTC. Translated: CASSVWGTRIDIQYF. Drawing the rest from reference TRBV5-6 and TRBJ2-4, the complete variable domain is DAGVTQSPTHLIKTRGQQVTLRCSPKSGHDTVSWYQQALGQGPQFIFQYYEEEERQRGNFPDRFSGHQFPNYSSELNVNALLLGDSALYLCASSVWGTRIDIQYFGAGTRLSVL.